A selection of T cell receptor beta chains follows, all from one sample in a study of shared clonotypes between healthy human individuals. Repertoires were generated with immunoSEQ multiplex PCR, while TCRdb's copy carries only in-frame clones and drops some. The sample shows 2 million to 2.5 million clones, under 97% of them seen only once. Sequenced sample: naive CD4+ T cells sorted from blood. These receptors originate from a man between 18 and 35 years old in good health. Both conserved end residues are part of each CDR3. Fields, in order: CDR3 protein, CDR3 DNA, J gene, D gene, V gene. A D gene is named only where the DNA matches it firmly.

CDR3aa: CASSWGGDSYNEQFF
CDR3nt: TGCGCCAGCAGCTGGGGCGGGGATTCCTACAATGAGCAGTTCTTC
j_gene: TRBJ2-1
d_gene: NA
v_gene: TRBV4-1

CDR3aa: CASSLGLSEKLFF
CDR3nt: TGTGCCAGCAGCTTGGGACTCTCAGAAAAACTGTTTTTT
j_gene: TRBJ1-4
d_gene: NA
v_gene: TRBV5-6

CDR3aa: CAISPGTHNEQFF
CDR3nt: TGTGCCATCAGTCCCGGGACCCACAATGAGCAGTTCTTC
j_gene: TRBJ2-1
d_gene: NA
v_gene: TRBV10-3

CDR3aa: CASSLGKRTEEQFF
CDR3nt: TGTGCCAGCAGCTTAGGGAAGCGGACAGAGGAGCAGTTCTTC
j_gene: TRBJ2-1
d_gene: NA
v_gene: TRBV7-2

CDR3aa: CASSPDRGGNEQFF
CDR3nt: TGCGCCAGCAGCCCGGACAGGGGGGGCAATGAGCAGTTCTTC
j_gene: TRBJ2-1
d_gene: TRBD1
v_gene: TRBV5-1

CDR3aa: CASSLTGQYEQYF
CDR3nt: TGTGCCAGCAGTTTAACGGGCCAGTACGAGCAGTACTTC
j_gene: TRBJ2-7
d_gene: NA
v_gene: TRBV27

CDR3aa: CASRKQPLYGYTF
CDR3nt: TGTGCCAGCAGAAAACAGCCTCTCTATGGCTACACCTTC
j_gene: TRBJ1-2
d_gene: NA
v_gene: TRBV6-5

CDR3aa: CASSVRLAPYNEQFF
CDR3nt: TGTGCCAGCAGCGTCAGACTAGCGCCGTACAATGAGCAGTTCTTC
j_gene: TRBJ2-1
d_gene: TRBD2
v_gene: TRBV7-8

CDR3aa: CASSDGGLDTQYF
CDR3nt: TGTGCCAGCAGCGATGGTGGGTTAGATACGCAGTATTTT
j_gene: TRBJ2-3
d_gene: NA
v_gene: TRBV9

CDR3aa: CASSNSLRPEADTQYF
CDR3nt: TGTGCCAGCAGTAATTCTCTACGTCCCGAGGCAGATACGCAGTATTTT
j_gene: TRBJ2-3
d_gene: NA
v_gene: TRBV27

CDR3aa: CASSLPTNSYEQYF
CDR3nt: TGTGCCAGCAGTTTGCCGACCAACTCCTACGAGCAGTACTTC
j_gene: TRBJ2-7
d_gene: NA
v_gene: TRBV28

CDR3aa: CAWRMLTEAFF
CDR3nt: TGTGCCTGGCGTATGCTCACTGAAGCTTTCTTT
j_gene: TRBJ1-1
d_gene: NA
v_gene: TRBV30

CDR3aa: CASSPLGRRSSYNSPLHF
CDR3nt: TGTGCCAGCAGCCCCCTCGGGCGGAGGAGCTCCTATAATTCACCCCTCCACTTT
j_gene: TRBJ1-6
d_gene: NA
v_gene: TRBV7-2

CDR3aa: CASSPTGAGPQYF
CDR3nt: TGTGCCAGCAGCCCCACAGGGGCCGGTCCTCAGTATTTT
j_gene: TRBJ2-3
d_gene: TRBD1
v_gene: TRBV11-2

CDR3aa: CASRSTGNTGELFF
CDR3nt: TGTGCCAGTAGATCGACAGGGAACACCGGGGAGCTGTTTTTT
j_gene: TRBJ2-2
d_gene: NA
v_gene: TRBV19

CDR3aa: CASSEVIVGETQYF
CDR3nt: TGTGCCAGCAGTGAAGTCATAGTGGGGGAGACCCAGTACTTC
j_gene: TRBJ2-5
d_gene: NA
v_gene: TRBV6-1

CDR3aa: CAISEPSGYSYEQYF
CDR3nt: TGTGCCATCAGTGAGCCTAGCGGATACTCCTACGAGCAGTACTTC
j_gene: TRBJ2-7
d_gene: TRBD2
v_gene: TRBV10-3

CDR3aa: CASSGDRYSPLHF
CDR3nt: TGTGCCAGTAGTGGGGACAGGTATTCACCCCTCCACTTT
j_gene: TRBJ1-6
d_gene: TRBD1
v_gene: TRBV19

CDR3aa: CASSTEGQSLMHF
CDR3nt: TGTGCCAGCAGCACCGAAGGACAGTCCCTTATGCACTTC
j_gene: TRBJ2-7
d_gene: NA
v_gene: TRBV5-5